The rows below give T cell receptor beta chains drawn from one sample of a study of regulatory T cells in long-lasting Graves disease. Each CDR3 protein gets one entry after TCRdb re-called the multiplex PCR reads with MiXCR. The repertoire holds approximately 230,000 distinct CDR3 sequences, with about 16% as singletons. Specimen: peripheral blood mononuclear cells (PBMCs), collected at new diagnosis, from a patient treated with antithyroid drugs. These receptor sequences come from a female donor with Graves disease. The CDR3 runs from the conserved cysteine through the conserved F or W. The D gene is left open where the match is weak. Clone size is given for some rows only: seen once, a few or many times, or a class if the clone is expanded.

j_gene: TRBJ2-1; abundance: many; v_gene: TRBV7-9; d_gene: NA; CDR3aa: CASSLALANNEQFF; CDR3nt: TGTGCCAGCAGCTTAGCCCTAGCGAACAATGAGCAGTTCTTC
j_gene: TRBJ2-5; abundance: few; v_gene: TRBV19; d_gene: NA; CDR3aa: CASRDSQETQYF; CDR3nt: TGTGCCAGTCGGGACTCACAAGAGACCCAGTACTTC
j_gene: TRBJ2-1; abundance: NA; v_gene: TRBV5-5; d_gene: NA; CDR3aa: CASSRPEGEQFF; CDR3nt: TGTGCCAGCAGCCGGCCCGAGGGTGAGCAGTTCTTC
j_gene: TRBJ1-1; abundance: many; v_gene: TRBV10-3; d_gene: NA; CDR3aa: CAISEGQSNTEAFF; CDR3nt: TGTGCCATCAGTGAGGGACAGAGCAACACTGAAGCTTTCTTT
j_gene: TRBJ1-1; abundance: many; v_gene: TRBV7-9; d_gene: NA; CDR3aa: CASSYGSGDTEAFF; CDR3nt: TGTGCCAGCAGCTACGGCTCGGGGGACACTGAAGCTTTCTTT
j_gene: TRBJ2-2; abundance: few; v_gene: TRBV7-6; d_gene: NA; CDR3aa: CASSQGFNTGELFF; CDR3nt: TGTGCCAGCAGCCAGGGATTTAACACCGGGGAGCTGTTTTTT
j_gene: TRBJ2-1; abundance: many; v_gene: TRBV27; d_gene: TRBD2; CDR3aa: CASSPTSGRIYNEQFF; CDR3nt: TGTGCCAGCAGTCCGACTAGCGGGAGGATCTACAATGAGCAGTTCTTC
j_gene: TRBJ2-7; abundance: once; v_gene: TRBV28; d_gene: NA; CDR3aa: CASTVAIASYEQYF; CDR3nt: TGTGCCAGCACCGTAGCGATAGCTTCCTACGAGCAGTACTTC
j_gene: TRBJ1-2; abundance: many; v_gene: TRBV6-5; d_gene: TRBD1; CDR3aa: CASSSTWDRDGYTF; CDR3nt: TGTGCCAGCAGTTCGACTTGGGACAGGGATGGCTACACCTTC
j_gene: TRBJ1-1; abundance: many; v_gene: TRBV9; d_gene: TRBD1; CDR3aa: CASRPGQMNTEAFF; CDR3nt: TGTGCCAGCAGACCGGGACAGATGAACACTGAAGCTTTCTTT
j_gene: TRBJ2-5; abundance: many; v_gene: TRBV2; d_gene: NA; CDR3aa: CASSVLGETQYF; CDR3nt: TGTGCCAGCAGTGTCCTAGGGGAGACCCAGTACTTC
j_gene: TRBJ2-7; abundance: many; v_gene: TRBV5-1; d_gene: TRBD1; CDR3aa: CASSPGQPLTQQYF; CDR3nt: TGCGCCAGCAGCCCGGGACAGCCCCTGACCCAGCAGTACTTC
j_gene: TRBJ2-2; abundance: NA; v_gene: TRBV2; d_gene: NA; CDR3aa: CASSDGSQTGELFF; CDR3nt: TGTGCCAGCAGTGACGGGTCCCAGACCGGGGAGCTGTTTTTT
j_gene: TRBJ1-4; abundance: many; v_gene: TRBV18; d_gene: TRBD1; CDR3aa: CASSPPGQGFEKLFF; CDR3nt: TGTGCCAGCTCACCACCGGGACAGGGTTTTGAAAAACTGTTTTTT
j_gene: TRBJ2-2; abundance: many; v_gene: TRBV7-6; d_gene: NA; CDR3aa: CASSLELRGYTGELFF; CDR3nt: TGTGCCAGCAGCTTAGAGCTCAGGGGTTACACCGGGGAGCTGTTTTTT
j_gene: TRBJ1-1; abundance: many; v_gene: TRBV19; d_gene: NA; CDR3aa: CASSLDLGAPEAFF; CDR3nt: TGTGCCAGTAGTCTCGACCTCGGGGCCCCTGAAGCTTTCTTT
j_gene: TRBJ1-1; abundance: NA; v_gene: TRBV2; d_gene: TRBD1; CDR3aa: CASSPPTGGGTEAFF; CDR3nt: TGTGCCAGCAGTCCCCCGACAGGGGGCGGCACTGAAGCTTTCTTT
j_gene: TRBJ2-3; abundance: NA; v_gene: TRBV7-2; d_gene: TRBD2; CDR3aa: CASSKGLAGPDTQYF; CDR3nt: TGTGCCAGCAGCAAGGGACTAGCGGGACCAGATACGCAGTATTTT
j_gene: TRBJ1-1; abundance: many; v_gene: TRBV12-3/TRBV12-4; d_gene: NA; CDR3aa: CASSLRAGASEAFF; CDR3nt: TGTGCCAGCAGTTTAAGGGCAGGGGCGTCTGAAGCTTTCTTT
j_gene: TRBJ2-6; abundance: many; v_gene: TRBV12-3/TRBV12-4; d_gene: TRBD1; CDR3aa: CASSFALGQGSGANVLTF; CDR3nt: TGTGCCAGCAGTTTTGCCCTGGGACAGGGATCCGGGGCCAACGTCCTGACTTTC
j_gene: TRBJ1-1; abundance: NA; v_gene: TRBV5-4; d_gene: NA; CDR3aa: CASSLVGGAEAFF; CDR3nt: TGTGCCAGCAGCTTGGTCGGGGGAGCTGAAGCTTTCTTT
j_gene: TRBJ2-5; abundance: many; v_gene: TRBV6-1; d_gene: NA; CDR3aa: CASKRQIQETQYF; CDR3nt: TGTGCCAGCAAGAGGCAGATCCAAGAGACCCAGTACTTC
j_gene: TRBJ1-1; abundance: many; v_gene: TRBV11-2; d_gene: NA; CDR3aa: CASSFHPATEAFF; CDR3nt: TGTGCCAGCAGCTTCCACCCAGCCACTGAAGCTTTCTTT
j_gene: TRBJ1-2; abundance: many; v_gene: TRBV24-1; d_gene: NA; CDR3aa: CATSTQAYYGYTF; CDR3nt: TGTGCCACCAGTACTCAGGCGTACTATGGCTACACCTTC
j_gene: TRBJ2-3; abundance: many; v_gene: TRBV7-3; d_gene: NA; CDR3aa: CASSLGANTDTQYF; CDR3nt: TGTGCCAGCAGCTTAGGTGCTAACACAGATACGCAGTATTTT
j_gene: TRBJ1-2; abundance: many; v_gene: TRBV11-1; d_gene: NA; CDR3aa: CASSTGTLKGYTF; CDR3nt: TGTGCCAGCAGCACAGGGACATTAAAAGGCTACACCTTC